A selection of T cell receptor beta chains follows, all from one sample in a study of blood T cells in healthy people across ages. TCRdb redid the calling of the 5' RACE reads with MiXCR, one entry per CDR3 protein. The sample consists of 1,800,000 or so distinct CDR3 sequences, about 39% of them appearing once. Sequencing used blood. These receptors all stem from a human donor in good health. The CDR3 runs from the conserved cysteine through the conserved F or W. The order of the fields is clone size, D gene, CDR3 length, J gene, V gene, CDR3 DNA, CDR3 protein. D genes are given only for firm matches. Size is omitted from some rows. Given values are once, few, many or a class for expanded clones.

few | NA | 13 | TRBJ2-1 | TRBV5-1 | TGCGCCAGCAGCTTGGCCGGTTTGTCAGGGCAGTTCTTC | CASSLAGLSGQFF
NA | NA | 14 | TRBJ1-2 | TRBV12-3/TRBV12-4 | TGTGCCAGCAGTCCTCGCGGGGTAGGCTATGGCTACACCTTC | CASSPRGVGYGYTF
NA | NA | 13 | TRBJ2-5 | TRBV15 | TGTGCCCCCAACAGGGATGAGTGGGAGACCCAGTACTTC | CAPNRDEWETQYF
NA | NA | 15 | TRBJ2-1 | TRBV11-2 | TGTGCCAGCAGCCCGCCCCGGGGCTGGTCGAATGAGCAGTTCTTC | CASSPPRGWSNEQFF
few | TRBD1 | 15 | TRBJ1-1 | TRBV4-3 | TGCGCCAGCAGCCGAGAGGACAGGGCGAACGGTGAAGCTTTCTTT | CASSREDRANGEAFF
NA | TRBD1 | 18 | TRBJ2-3 | TRBV6-2/TRBV6-3 | TGTGCCACCAATACCCGGGATTGGGACAGGGGCCCGGTGGATACGCAGTATTTT | CATNTRDWDRGPVDTQYF
NA | TRBD2 | 15 | TRBJ2-3 | TRBV5-1 | TGCGCCAGCAGCTTTGGAGCGGGGCTAGGAGATACGCAGTATTTT | CASSFGAGLGDTQYF
NA | NA | 13 | TRBJ2-3 | TRBV14 | TGTGCCAGCAGCCAGGCTAGGGGAGGTACGCAGTATTTT | CASSQARGGTQYF
NA | NA | 12 | TRBJ2-3 | TRBV21-1 | TGTGCCAGCAAAAGAGTGGGCGATACGCAGTATTTT | CASKRVGDTQYF
NA | NA | 15 | TRBJ2-7 | TRBV24-1 | TGTGCCACGAGCCCGTCCGGGTGGGGCGACCACGAGCAGTACTTC | CATSPSGWGDHEQYF
few | NA | 14 | TRBJ2-5 | TRBV7-2 | TGTGCCAGCAGCTTTGGTTCGGGCCAAGAGACCCAGTACTTC | CASSFGSGQETQYF
once | TRBD1 | 14 | TRBJ1-2 | TRBV6-5 | TGTGCCAGCTGGACAGGGGGCAGTGACTATGGCTACACCTTC | CASWTGGSDYGYTF
NA | NA | 15 | TRBJ2-5 | TRBV4-2 | TGTGCCAGCAGCCAAGAACATAGGGGTATAGAGACCCAGTACTTC | CASSQEHRGIETQYF
NA | TRBD1 | 17 | TRBJ2-2 | TRBV6-5 | TGTGCCAGCAGTCTACGGGCAGGGGGCGAGGGAAGCGGGGAGCTGTTTTTT | CASSLRAGGEGSGELFF
NA | NA | 15 | TRBJ2-7 | TRBV7-6 | TGTGCCAGCAGCTTAGTAGAATCCTCCTCCTACGAGCAGTACTTC | CASSLVESSSYEQYF